These 8 T cell receptor beta chains were sequenced from one sample in a study of siplizumab effects on memory and regulatory T cells. The method was immunoSEQ multiplex PCR; TCRdb's version includes in-frame clones alone and lacks a portion of them. The repertoire holds about 97,000 clones, roughly 90% seen once, with 0.9% to 1.3% in the top ten. The sample was CD4+ T cells sorted from blood. The receptors were gathered from a human donor in good health.

The chain combines TRBV6-5 with TRBJ2-2; 7 bases map to TRBD1. CDR1 is MNHEY, CDR2 SVGAGI, per germline. The CDR3 is 13 amino acids. The junction had 2 bases not matched to a gene; V was cut back by 6 bases and J by 4 bases. CDR3 residues: CASRQGSTGELFF. The CDR3 nucleotides are TGTGCCAGCAGACAGGGGTCCACCGGGGAGCTGTTTTTT.

The chain has TRBV28 and TRBJ2-1; D is possibly TRBD1 (5 bases). The CDR3 loop spans 14 amino acids. The V gene's germline CDR1 is MDHEN and CDR2 SYDVKM. The V end lost 4 bases, the J end lost 3 bases, and 10 bases lay between the germline ends. Written as DNA, the CDR3 is TGTGCCAGCAGTTCGGTAGGGGTCTACAATGAGCAGTTCTTC. This sequence encodes CASSSVGVYNEQFF.

The genes are TRBV6-1 and TRBJ1-1, with unresolved D. The germline CDR1 and CDR2 sequences are MNHNS and SASEGT. The germline V and J ends were trimmed by 3 bases and 1 base, with 3 bases remaining between them. The CDR3 has 12 residues. The CDR3 nucleotides are TGTGCCAGCAGTGACAGGAACACTGAAGCTTTCTTT. It translates to CASSDRNTEAFF.

The CDR3 loop reads CASSLTSGSANEQFF. The CDR3, as DNA: TGTGCCAGCTCACTGACTAGCGGGAGTGCAAATGAGCAGTTCTTC. The V and J genes are TRBV18 and TRBJ2-1; 12 bases are a match to TRBD2. The CDR3 sequence is 15 residues long. Per germline, CDR1 KGHSH and CDR2 LQKENI. Losses at the gene ends were 4 bases for V and 7 bases for J; bases not matched to a gene: 5. The full variable domain, in which reference TRBV18 and TRBJ2-1 provide the parts outside the CDR3, is NAGVMQNPRHLVRRRGQEARLRCSPMKGHSHVYWYRQLPEEGLKFMVYLQKENIIDESGMPKERFSAEFPKEGPSILRIQQVVRGDSAAYFCASSLTSGSANEQFFGPGTRLTVL.

V and J are TRBV6-5 and TRBJ2-3; TRBD1 matches at 11 bases. CDR1 and CDR2 (germline): MNHEY, SVGAGI. The CDR3 runs 16 residues. The V gene end was trimmed by 4 bases and the J gene end by 3 bases; junction bases not matched to a gene: 6. The CDR3 DNA reads as TGTGCCAGCAGTTTAGGACAGGGGGCAGGGACAGATACGCAGTATTTT. This codes for CASSLGQGAGTDTQYF.

This clone has a single count. The chain carries TRBV29-1 and TRBJ1-2, with 7 bases aligning to TRBD1. V gave up 5 bases and J gave up 5 bases; unmatched junction bases: 14. Germline CDR1 SQVTM, CDR2 ANQGSEA. This CDR3 is 15 amino acids long. The CDR3 bases are TGCAGCGTTCAGGTCAGGGGGTTATTAACTTATGGCTACACCTTC. Its protein product is CSVQVRGLLTYGYTF.

This chain joins TRBV19 and TRBJ1-1, with no clear D. Germline-derived CDR1 and CDR2 are LNHDA and SQIVND (reference sequence). Trimming stripped 6 bases from V and 6 bases from J, with 14 bases between. The length of the CDR3 is 13 residues. The CDR3 sequence: CASSVEGAAEAFF. The CDR3 DNA reads TGTGCCAGTAGCGTGGAGGGTGCCGCTGAAGCTTTCTTT.

The J gene is TRBJ2-2, the V gene TRBV5-1, with 7 bases fitting TRBD1. This CDR3 region has 14 residues. With 5 bases clipped from V and 7 bases from J, the junction kept 8 bases outside the gene matches. Germline CDR1 SGHRS, CDR2 YFSETQ. CDR3 amino acids: CASSSDRLNGELFF. The CDR3 bases are TGCGCCAGCAGTTCGGACAGGCTAAACGGGGAGCTGTTTTTT.